The 28 T cell receptor beta chains listed next were all sequenced from one sample in a study of beta chain features in type 1 diabetes. Reverse transcription of all isolated RNA meant that expressed TCRB transcripts were sequenced. The protocol was immunoSEQ multiplex PCR, while the TCRdb copy is restricted to in-frame clones and leaves out a portion. This table has 250,000 to 300,000 clones, under 8.5% appearing once. Sequencing used central memory CD4+ T cells from blood. The receptors derive from a woman younger than 35 in good health.

This rearrangement joins TRBV6-1 to TRBJ2-3, with D perhaps TRBD1 (5 bases). The CDR3 is 15 amino acids. From germline, CDR1 is MNHNS and CDR2 SASEGT. The ends were cut back, 6 bases at V and 2 bases at J, with 15 bases in the middle. The CDR3 sequence: CASSPRVFPTDTQYF. The DNA of the CDR3 is TGTGCCAGCAGCCCCAGGGTTTTCCCCACAGATACGCAGTATTTT.

This clone has more than one count but fewer than ten. The J gene is TRBJ1-3, the V gene TRBV28; D is ambiguous. CDR1 is MDHEN and CDR2 is SYDVKM in the germline V gene. The CDR3 loop spans 14 amino acids. V gave up 2 bases and J gave up 2 bases, with 7 bases separating them. The CDR3 DNA follows: TGTGCCAGCAGTTTAGCTGGGGCTGGAAACACCATATATTTT. This codes for CASSLAGAGNTIYF.

This clone appeared a few times. The CDR3: CASSMGMGPPLHF. The CDR3 nucleotides are TGTGCCAGTAGTATGGGGATGGGCCCACCCCTCCACTTT. The chain uses TRBV19 and TRBJ1-6; D is unresolved. Trimming pared 3 bases from V and 11 bases from J, leaving 11 bases between. The germline V gene encodes CDR1 LNHDA and CDR2 SQIVND (reference sequence). The CDR3 consists of 13 residues.

This clone came up many times. This chain links TRBV29-1 with TRBJ2-1; possibly TRBD1 for D (5 bases). Deletions cut 4 bases from V and 5 bases from J, with 12 bases between. The germline gives CDR1 SQVTM, CDR2 ANQGSEA. This CDR3 region has 13 residues. The CDR3: CSVVLDINNEQFF. Written as DNA, the CDR3 is TGCAGCGTTGTTTTGGACATTAACAATGAGCAGTTCTTC.

The V call is TRBV27, the J call TRBJ1-1; D possibly corresponds to TRBD1 (6 bases). CDR1 is MNHEY, CDR2 SMNVEV, per germline (reference sequence). The ends were cut back, 5 bases at V and 2 bases at J, with 15 bases in the middle. The CDR3 is made up of 15 amino acids. Here the CDR3 DNA reads TGTGCCAGCAGTCCAAACAGGGTAGACAACACTGAAGCTTTCTTT. Protein: CASSPNRVDNTEAFF.

This chain uses TRBV7-6 with TRBJ1-1, with D perhaps matching TRBD1 (6 bases). Germline lookup yields CDR1 SGHVS and CDR2 FNYEAQ. V shed 2 bases and J shed 6 bases, with 13 bases lying between them. The CDR3 spans 14 residues. CDR3 DNA: TGTGCCAGCAGCTTAAGGGTGGGACACCCTGAAGCTTTCTTT. Residues: CASSLRVGHPEAFF.

The rearrangement joins TRBV19 to TRBJ2-5; D is unresolved. The V end lost 2 bases, the J end lost 0 bases, and 4 bases lay between the germline ends. CDR1 is LNHDA and CDR2 is SQIVND in the germline V gene (reference sequence). The CDR3 totals 13 residues. The CDR3: CASSIKYQETQYF. The CDR3 coding sequence is TGTGCCAGTAGTATAAAGTACCAAGAGACCCAGTACTTC.

This clone has just a few counts. The chain employs TRBV7-3 and TRBJ2-5; D perhaps matches TRBD2 (6 bases). V lost 4 bases, J lost 2 bases, and 14 bases lay in between. The CDR3 has 15 amino acids. The germline V gene has CDR1 SGHTA and CDR2 FQGTGA. The CDR3 sequence: CASSSRGGGQETQYF. The CDR3, as DNA: TGTGCCAGCAGCTCCCGTGGGGGAGGACAAGAGACCCAGTACTTC.

This rearrangement joins TRBV6-1 to TRBJ1-2; D unclear. Germline CDR1 and CDR2: MNHNS and SASEGT. The CDR3 consists of 15 residues. Trimming left V 10 bases short and J 0 bases short, with 18 bases between. CDR3 residues: CAIRRLGAANYGYTF. The CDR3 DNA sequence: TGTGCCATTCGGCGGTTAGGAGCAGCTAACTATGGCTACACCTTC.

This clone has ten or more counts. This rearrangement joins TRBV28 to TRBJ2-7, with TRBD1 matching over 9 bases. CDR1 and CDR2 (germline): MDHEN, SYDVKM. The CDR3 is 14 residues long. V trimming: 6 bases; J trimming: 4 bases; junction bases outside the gene matches: 7. DNA for the CDR3: TGTGCCAGCAGGACCGGGACAGGGACGTACGAGCAGTACGTC. Translated: CASRTGTGTYEQYV.

The chain employs TRBV4-1 and TRBJ2-3; TRBD1 aligns across 7 bases. The CDR3 loop spans 17 amino acids. V dropped 4 bases and J dropped 6; count of bases not matched to a gene: 16. CDR1 is MGHRA, CDR2 YSYEKL, per germline. The chain's CDR3 is CASSPPTQGILLDTQYF. The CDR3 bases are TGCGCCAGCAGCCCCCCGACACAGGGGATCCTCCTCGATACGCAGTATTTT.

This clone was observed a handful of times. CDR3 in amino acids: CASSGLAETQYF. The CDR3 coding sequence is TGTGCCAGCAGTGGATTAGCGGAGACCCAGTACTTC. This sequence joins TRBV2 and TRBJ2-5; a possible D gene is TRBD2 (5 bases). CDR1 SNHLY and CDR2 FYNNEI come from the germline V gene. CDR3 length: 12 residues. The V and J ends lost 4 bases and 5 bases respectively, with 8 bases between them.

The table lists this clone with a few counts. The chain carries TRBV4-3 and TRBJ2-5; 13 bases match TRBD2. This CDR3 comprises 16 residues. The germline V gene encodes CDR1 LGHNA and CDR2 YSLEER. The junction had 2 bases not matched to a gene; V was cut back by 2 bases and J by 2 bases. In DNA, the CDR3 is TGCGCCAGCAGCCAACCGACTAGCGGGAGGCAAGAGACCCAGTACTTC. Its protein is CASSQPTSGRQETQYF.

This clone was seen more than once but under ten times. The chain uses TRBV6-5 and TRBJ2-7; D not certain. With 7 bases removed from V and 0 bases from J, the gap between germline ends came to 7 bases. Germline loops: CDR1 MNHEY, CDR2 SVGAGI. The CDR3 length is 12 residues. The CDR3 DNA sequence: TGTGCCAGCACGGGCAGCTCCTACGAGCAGTACTTC. Amino acid sequence: CASTGSSYEQYF.

This clone was seen only a few times. This chain uses TRBV19 with TRBJ1-1; 9 bases line up with TRBD1. V was clipped by 3 bases and J by 7 bases; unmatched bases: 6. Germline-derived CDR1 and CDR2 are LNHDA and SQIVND (reference sequence). CDR3 length: 14 amino acids. CDR3 nucleotide sequence: TGTGCCAGTAGTATTTTAGGGACAGGGAGTGAAGCTTTCTTT. Residues: CASSILGTGSEAFF.

This chain links TRBV5-1 with TRBJ2-5, with TRBD1 as a possible D gene (5 bases). The length of the CDR3 is 13 residues. Trimming took off 6 bases at V and 4 bases at J, with 13 bases between the two ends. CDR1 is SGHRS, CDR2 YFSETQ, per germline. DNA for the CDR3: TGCGCCAGCACCCAGGGATCTGGAGAGACCCAGTACTTC. It is translated as CASTQGSGETQYF.

This clone appeared once. The chain carries TRBV7-2 and TRBJ2-7; 8 bases map to TRBD2. This CDR3 is 15 amino acids long. The germline CDR1 and CDR2 sequences are SGHTA and FQGNSA. With V trimmed by 6 bases and J by 4 bases, 11 bases remained unmatched. The CDR3 DNA follows: TGTGCCAGCAGAACGACGGGAGGGCCGGGATACGAGCAGTACTTC. Its protein is CASRTTGGPGYEQYF. The full variable domain, its missing parts supplied by reference TRBV7-2 and TRBJ2-7, is GAGVSQSPSNKVTEKGKDVELRCDPISGHTALYWYRQSLGQGLEFLIYFQGNSAPDKSGLPSDRFSAERTGGSVSTLTIQRTQQEDSAVYLCASRTTGGPGYEQYFGPGTRLTVT.

V is TRBV7-3 and J is TRBJ1-1; D gene uncertain. The CDR3 is 13 amino acids. Germline values: CDR1 SGHTA, CDR2 FQGTGA. Trimming shortened V by 4 bases and J by 3 bases, and 9 bases separated the two germline ends. The CDR3 DNA reads as TGTGCCAGCAGCTCAATCCGGGACACTGAAGCTTTCTTT. This codes for CASSSIRDTEAFF.

The V gene is TRBV11-2, the J gene TRBJ1-4; D is unclear. Trimming stripped 5 bases from V and 8 bases from J, with 21 bases between. The CDR3 extends over 16 amino acids. The germline gives CDR1 SGHAT, CDR2 FQNNGV. The CDR3 is CASSQFPRAVSEKLFF. The CDR3 coding sequence is TGTGCCAGCAGCCAATTCCCCCGCGCGGTGTCGGAAAAACTGTTTTTT. Supplemented by reference TRBV11-2 and TRBJ1-4, the full variable domain reads EAGVAQSPRYKIIEKRQSVAFWCNPISGHATLYWYQQILGQGPKLLIQFQNNGVVDDSQLPKDRFSAERLKGVDSTLKIQPAKLEDSAVYLCASSQFPRAVSEKLFFGSGTQLSVL.

The genes are TRBV29-1 and TRBJ1-1; possible D gene TRBD1, 5 bases. The CDR3 length is 15 residues. V was shortened by 4 bases and J by 0 bases, with 15 bases between the two germline ends. Germline values: CDR1 SQVTM, CDR2 ANQGSEA. As DNA, the CDR3 is TGCAGCGTTGCCGGGGGTTGGGCAATGAACACTGAAGCTTTCTTT. This gives the protein CSVAGGWAMNTEAFF.

J is TRBJ1-1 and V is TRBV9; 10 bases agree with TRBD1. V lost 4 bases and J lost 4; bases outside the gene matches: 4. Per the germline V gene, CDR1 is SGDLS and CDR2 is YYNGEE. The CDR3 is 14 residues long. Here the CDR3 reads CASSPRTGGTEAFF. The CDR3 region has the DNA TGTGCCAGCAGCCCACGGACAGGGGGCACTGAAGCTTTCTTT.

This clone was detected only a few times. The CDR3 here is CASSYIAGGITDTQYF. In DNA form, the CDR3 reads TGTGCCAGCAGTTACATAGCGGGAGGGATCACAGATACGCAGTATTTT. The chain is built from TRBV6-6 and TRBJ2-3, with 11 bases aligning to TRBD2. Trimming at V came to 2 bases and at J to 2 bases, leaving 3 bases not matched to a gene. The CDR3 extends over 16 amino acids. The germline gives CDR1 MNHNY, CDR2 SVGAGI (reference sequence).

The chain carries TRBV4-2 and TRBJ1-1; D call uncertain. V lost 0 bases, J lost 1 base, and 6 bases lay in between. CDR3 length: 14 amino acids. Germline values: CDR1 LGHNA, CDR2 YNFKEQ. Here the CDR3 reads CASSQEAANTEAFF. CDR3 sequence (DNA): TGTGCCAGCAGCCAAGAGGCAGCGAACACTGAAGCTTTCTTT.

The chain recombines TRBV7-3 with TRBJ1-2; possibly TRBD1 for D (5 bases). The CDR3 is 13 amino acids. Germline CDR1 is SGHTA and CDR2 is FQGTGA. V was clipped by 4 bases and J by 4 bases, with 10 bases between them. CDR3 sequence (DNA): TGTGCCAGCAGCTCATCGACAGTCTATGGCTACACCTTC. Translated: CASSSSTVYGYTF.

This clone was seen only a few times. V and J are TRBV5-8 and TRBJ2-3; D may correspond to TRBD1 or TRBD2 (5 bases each). This CDR3 is built from 14 residues. Germline CDR1 reads SGHTS; CDR2 reads YDEGEE. The V and J ends lost 2 bases and 5 bases respectively, with 12 bases between them. CDR3 nucleotides: TGTGCCAGCAGCTTTGGGGCGGCGGGAGATACGCAGTATTTT. Protein product: CASSFGAAGDTQYF.

This chain joins TRBV25-1 and TRBJ1-6, with D perhaps matching TRBD1 (5 bases). The V end was cut by 6 bases, the J end by 6 bases, with 9 bases between. This CDR3 contains 13 residues. Germline CDR1 MGHDK, CDR2 SYGVNS. The CDR3 coding sequence is TGTGCCAGCAGCAGGGAGGCTAATTCACCCCTCCACTTT. Translation gives CASSREANSPLHF.

The CDR3 protein is CAISVPPGELFF. The DNA for the CDR3 is TGTGCCATCAGTGTCCCCCCCGGGGAGCTGTTTTTT. This chain connects TRBV10-3 to TRBJ2-2; no firm D call. This CDR3 is built from 12 residues. Trimming removed 4 bases from V and 6 bases from J, with 6 bases in between. Germline loops: CDR1 ENHRY, CDR2 SYGVKD.

This clone was detected a few times. The rearrangement uses TRBV9 and TRBJ1-4; tentatively, D is TRBD1 (5 bases). V was clipped by 0 bases and J by 5 bases, with 8 bases between them. CDR3 size: 14 residues. CDR1 and CDR2 from the germline V gene are SGDLS and YYNGEE. The DNA for the CDR3 is TGTGCCAGCAGCGTAGGGGGGGAGAATGAAAAACTGTTTTTT. Its translation: CASSVGGENEKLFF.